Presented here are 30 T cell receptor beta chains from one specimen sequenced in a study of blood T cell repertoires in COVID-19. Using immunoSEQ multiplex PCR, the repertoire was profiled, and TCRdb retains in-frame clones only, with some absent. Of under 200,000 clones listed, more than 85% were seen once; the top ten hold 20% to 25%. The sequencing input was PBMCs or T cells enriched from blood (not recorded which). These receptors all stem from a woman between 35 and 50 years old in a cohort exposed to, infected with or recovered from COVID-19 (not recorded which).

Here the CDR3 DNA reads TGCGCCAGCAGCTGGGGCGGTCGAGACGGCGGAAGGGGACTGTTTTTT. It specifies CASSWGGRDGGRGLFF. The V gene is TRBV5-1, the J gene TRBJ1-4; TRBD1 might be the D (5 bases). The germline gives CDR1 SGHRS, CDR2 YFSETQ. This CDR3 region has 16 residues. Trimming took off 3 bases at V and 13 bases at J, with 25 bases between the two ends.

The gene calls are TRBV2 and TRBJ2-2; perhaps TRBD1 as D (5 bases). Germline values: CDR1 SNHLY, CDR2 FYNNEI. With 0 bases removed from V and 15 bases from J, the gap between germline ends came to 17 bases. This CDR3 region has 14 residues. CDR3 sequence reads: CASSEALLQGGVFF. The CDR3 coding sequence is TGTGCCAGCAGTGAAGCGCTTCTGCAGGGTGGCGTGTTTTTT.

The chain uses TRBV10-3 and TRBJ2-5, with 8 bases lining up with TRBD1. CDR3 length: 15 residues. The germline gives CDR1 ENHRY, CDR2 SYGVKD. J gave up 1 base and V 3 bases, and 4 bases lay outside the gene matches. The CDR3 protein is CAISDHGQGQETQYF. CDR3 coding DNA: TGTGCCATCAGTGACCACGGACAGGGCCAAGAGACCCAGTACTTC.

This chain joins TRBV11-2 and TRBJ1-2, with TRBD1 matching over 8 bases. The V gene end was trimmed by 6 bases and the J gene end by 4 bases; junction bases not matched to a gene: 7. Looked up from germline, CDR1 is SGHAT and CDR2 is FQNNGV. This CDR3 region has 14 residues. The CDR3 is CASSLQGEPYGYTF. The CDR3 bases are TGTGCCAGCAGTCTACAGGGGGAACCCTATGGCTACACCTTC.

This clone has only one observation. The chain uses TRBV30 and TRBJ2-7; D is possibly TRBD1 (5 bases). Trimming removed 2 bases at V and 4 bases at J, with 12 bases between. The germline V gene encodes CDR1 GTSNPN and CDR2 SVGIG (reference sequence). The CDR3 spans 13 residues. The CDR3, as DNA: TGTGCCTGGAGTCGGCCAGGGCTATACGAGCAGTACTTC. Translation gives CAWSRPGLYEQYF. Full variable domain (outside the CDR3, taken from reference TRBV30 and TRBJ2-7): SQTIHQWPATLVQPVGSPLSLECTVEGTSNPNLYWYRQAAGRGLQLLFYSVGIGQISSEVPQNLSASRPQDRQFILSSKKLLLSDSGFYLCAWSRPGLYEQYFGPGTRLTVT.

The rearrangement uses TRBV30 and TRBJ1-6; D possibly corresponds to TRBD1 (5 bases). Trimming removed 3 bases from V and 3 bases from J, with 6 bases in between. Germline CDR1 and CDR2: GTSNPN and SVGIG (reference sequence). CDR3 size: 13 residues. In DNA, the CDR3 is TGTGCCTGGAGAGACAGCTATAATTCACCCCTCCACTTT. This gives the protein CAWRDSYNSPLHF.

The rearrangement joins TRBV7-9 to TRBJ1-1; D may be TRBD1 (6 bases). The CDR3 extends over 15 amino acids. Trimming stripped 5 bases from V and 0 bases from J, with 13 bases between. The germline gives CDR1 SEHNR, CDR2 FQNEAQ (reference sequence). The DNA for the CDR3 is TGTGCCAGCAGCACCAGGACAGTTTTGAACACTGAAGCTTTCTTT. Its translation is CASSTRTVLNTEAFF. The complete variable domain, with remaining parts taken from reference TRBV7-9 and TRBJ1-1, reads DTGVSQNPRHKITKRGQNVTFRCDPISEHNRLYWYRQTLGQGPEFLTYFQNEAQLEKSRLLSDRFSAERPKGSFSTLEIQRTEQGDSAMYLCASSTRTVLNTEAFFGQGTRLTVV.

V and J are TRBV28 and TRBJ2-7; 11 nucleotides agree with TRBD2. Per the germline V gene, CDR1 is MDHEN and CDR2 is SYDVKM. J gave up 4 bases and V 8 bases, and 16 bases lay outside the gene matches. The CDR3 is 17 residues long. The CDR3 DNA reads TGTGCCAGCCTTAGCGTTAGCGGGGGGGCATTGATATACGAGCAGTACTTC. Translated, it gives CASLSVSGGALIYEQYF.

This chain connects TRBV6-4 to TRBJ1-2; D perhaps matches TRBD1 (5 bases). Per germline, CDR1 MRHNA and CDR2 SNTAGT. The CDR3 is 11 residues long. The V gene lost 4 bases and the J gene lost 6 bases, with 6 bases spanning the gap. The CDR3 is CASSAGHGYTF. In DNA, the CDR3 is TGTGCCAGCAGTGCAGGGCATGGCTACACCTTC.

The gene calls are TRBV10-3 and TRBJ2-1, with 8 bases fitting TRBD2. V lost 10 bases and J lost 7; bases outside the gene matches: 18. The CDR3 sequence is 16 residues long. CDR1 and CDR2 (germline): ENHRY, SYGVKD. The CDR3 loop is CATKLPRAGGVNEQFF. The DNA for the CDR3 is TGTGCCACGAAACTCCCGAGGGCGGGGGGCGTTAATGAGCAGTTCTTC.

In its sample, this clone was seen once. The genes are TRBV12-3 or TRBV12-4 and TRBJ2-2; 7 bases map to TRBD1. The V segment lost 3 bases and the J segment 6 bases; nucleotides outside the gene matches: 1. The CDR3 spans 13 residues. CDR3 DNA: TGTGCCAGCAGTTTGCAGGGGGCCGGGGAGCTGTTTTTT. Translated, it gives CASSLQGAGELFF.

The chain is built from TRBV4-3 and TRBJ1-2; D is unresolved. The CDR3 has 15 amino acids. V was pared by 0 bases and J by 1 base, with 9 bases between. The germline V gene has CDR1 LGHNA and CDR2 YSLEER. The CDR3 DNA follows: TGCGCCAGCAGCCAAGATTCTCGGGATAACTATGGCTACACCTTC. Its protein is CASSQDSRDNYGYTF.

This chain connects TRBV7-8 to TRBJ2-7; D perhaps matches TRBD2 (6 bases). The CDR3 has 14 residues. Germline V gives CDR1 SGHVS, CDR2 FQNEAQ. The V gene lost 8 bases and the J gene lost 2 bases, with 16 bases spanning the gap. CDR3 protein: CASHWGDGTYEQYF. CDR3 sequence (DNA): TGTGCCAGCCACTGGGGGGACGGGACCTACGAGCAGTACTTC.

The CDR3 nucleotides are TGTGCCAGCAGTCCAGGACAGGAGGGTGAAAAACTGTTTTTT. Encoded protein: CASSPGQEGEKLFF. The J gene is TRBJ1-4, the V gene TRBV7-9; 7 bases align to TRBD1. The CDR3 totals 14 residues. CDR1 and CDR2 from the germline V gene are SEHNR and FQNEAQ (reference sequence). The V and J ends lost 6 bases and 7 bases, in that order; junction bases with no gene match: 8.

Here the CDR3 reads CASSLARTGKRDGYTF. The CDR3 bases are TGTGCCAGCAGCTTAGCAAGGACAGGGAAAAGGGATGGCTACACCTTC. The rearrangement links TRBV7-2 to TRBJ1-2; 8 nucleotides match TRBD1. The CDR3 has 16 amino acids. Germline V CDR1 and CDR2: SGHTA, FQGNSA. V trimming: 0 bases; J trimming: 6 bases; junction bases outside the gene matches: 9. Using reference TRBV7-2 and TRBJ1-2 for the parts outside the CDR3, the full variable domain is GAGVSQSPSNKVTEKGKDVELRCDPISGHTALYWYRQSLGQGLEFLIYFQGNSAPDKSGLPSDRFSAERTGGSVSTLTIQRTQQEDSAVYLCASSLARTGKRDGYTFGSGTRLTVV.

This chain uses TRBV11-3 with TRBJ2-5, with TRBD2 matching over 12 bases. The CDR3 length is 17 residues. Per the germline V gene, CDR1 is SGHNT and CDR2 is YENEEA. The junction had 12 bases not matched to a gene; V was cut back by 6 bases and J by 4 bases. CDR3 DNA sequence: TGTGCCAGCAGACCGAGGACTAGCGGGACTAACGGAGAGACCCAGTACTTC. This encodes CASRPRTSGTNGETQYF.

The gene calls are TRBV19 and TRBJ1-1, with D perhaps TRBD1 (6 bases). This CDR3 region has 15 residues. V was cut by 3 bases and J by 4 bases, with 15 bases left in between. Germline V CDR1 and CDR2: LNHDA, SQIVND (reference sequence). The CDR3 DNA follows: TGTGCCAGTAGTATGGGCCCAGGGGATGGCACTGAAGCTTTCTTT. This translates into CASSMGPGDGTEAFF.

The rearrangement uses TRBV4-1 and TRBJ1-1; TRBD1 aligns across 8 bases. Trimming cost V 2 bases and J 0 bases; bases outside gene matches: 5. The germline V gene has CDR1 MGHRA and CDR2 YSYEKL. The CDR3 runs to 16 residues. CDR3: CASSQQVTGVNTEAFF. CDR3 sequence (DNA): TGCGCCAGCAGCCAACAAGTGACAGGGGTGAACACTGAAGCTTTCTTT.

The chain carries TRBV6-4 and TRBJ1-5, with D unclear. This CDR3 has 13 residues. Per germline, CDR1 MRHNA and CDR2 SNTAGT. V lost 4 bases to trimming and J lost 0 bases, with 4 bases between them. CDR3 amino acids: CASSVYSNQPQHF. The DNA of the CDR3 is TGTGCCAGCAGTGTTTATAGCAATCAGCCCCAGCATTTT.

The chain couples TRBV4-1 to TRBJ2-3; 8 bases match TRBD2. This CDR3 has 16 residues. The ends lost 4 bases at V and 0 bases at J; junction bases unmatched: 6. Germline loops: CDR1 MGHRA, CDR2 YSYEKL. The CDR3 nucleotides read TGCGCCAGCAGCCTTCGACTAGCGAGTAGCACAGATACGCAGTATTTT. It encodes CASSLRLASSTDTQYF.

The rearrangement uses TRBV27 and TRBJ2-3; the D gene is possibly TRBD1 (5 bases). CDR3 length: 14 residues. Trimming removed 3 bases from V and 5 bases from J, with 12 bases in between. Germline V gene data show CDR1 as MNHEY and CDR2 as SMNVEV (reference sequence). This CDR3 is CASSFSARGDTQYF. The CDR3 region has the DNA TGTGCCAGCAGTTTCTCGGCAAGGGGAGATACGCAGTATTTT.

This chain uses TRBV12-3 or TRBV12-4 with TRBJ1-2; D ambiguous. CDR3 size: 13 residues. V dropped 3 bases and J dropped 2 bases, with 7 bases sitting between them. This CDR3 is CASSFTANYGYTF. The CDR3 bases are TGTGCCAGCAGTTTCACAGCAAACTATGGCTACACCTTC.

This chain links TRBV6-5 with TRBJ2-1; D is undetermined. CDR1 is MNHEY and CDR2 is SVGAGI in the germline V gene. The germline V and J ends were trimmed by 4 bases and 8 bases, with 18 bases remaining between them. This CDR3 is built from 15 residues. CDR3 sequence: CASSSSARSWYEQFF. The CDR3 DNA reads as TGTGCCAGCAGTTCTTCAGCTAGATCTTGGTATGAGCAGTTCTTC.

The chain joins TRBV19 to TRBJ2-3, with 11 bases fitting TRBD1. Germline-derived CDR1 and CDR2 are LNHDA and SQIVND (reference sequence). The V and J ends lost 2 bases and 4 bases, in that order; junction bases with no gene match: 2. The CDR3 contains 15 residues. The CDR3 DNA reads as TGTGCCAGTAGTATATGGACAGGGGGCTCAGATACGCAGTATTTT. It specifies CASSIWTGGSDTQYF.

The rearrangement uses TRBV5-1 and TRBJ1-1, with D maybe TRBD1 (6 bases). Between the trimmed V and J ends, which lost 4 bases and 0 bases, there was a span of 10 bases. Per the germline V gene, CDR1 is SGHRS and CDR2 is YFSETQ. The CDR3 runs to 14 residues. The CDR3 is CASSIRGMNTEAFF. The CDR3 DNA is TGCGCCAGCAGCATCAGGGGTATGAACACTGAAGCTTTCTTT.

The gene calls are TRBV6-5 and TRBJ2-1, with 8 bases aligning to TRBD1. This CDR3 region has 12 residues. V shed 6 bases, J shed 6 bases, and the junction held 1 base outside the gene matches. Looked up from germline, CDR1 is MNHEY and CDR2 is SVGAGI. This CDR3 reads CASRQGVNEQFF. Here the CDR3 DNA reads TGTGCCAGCAGACAGGGGGTCAATGAGCAGTTCTTC.

CDR3 region: CATRASGELFF. The CDR3 coding sequence is TGTGCCACCAGGGCCTCCGGGGAGCTGTTTTTT. The chain joins TRBV24-1 to TRBJ2-2; D remains ambiguous. V was pared by 7 bases and J by 6 bases, with 5 bases between. CDR1 KGHDR and CDR2 SFDVKD come from the germline V gene. This CDR3 contains 11 residues.

This chain links TRBV19 with TRBJ2-7; TRBD2 might be the D (6 bases). V lost 1 base, J lost 7 bases, and 14 bases lay in between. The CDR3 length is 14 residues. Germline V gives CDR1 LNHDA, CDR2 SQIVND (reference sequence). This chain's CDR3 is CASSIGGGVGEQYF. CDR3 sequence (DNA): TGTGCCAGTAGTATAGGGGGCGGGGTCGGGGAGCAGTACTTC.

The V and J genes are TRBV6-2 or TRBV6-3 and TRBJ1-6, with D tentatively TRBD1 (5 bases). Trimming stripped 6 bases from V and 10 bases from J, with 13 bases between. CDR1 and CDR2 (germline): MNHEY, SVGEGT. This CDR3 is built from 13 residues. The CDR3 loop is CASSPRGSSPLHF. CDR3 in DNA: TGTGCCAGCAGCCCTCGGGGGAGCTCACCCCTCCACTTT.

The V and J genes are TRBV19 and TRBJ2-4, with D possibly being TRBD1 (5 bases). The CDR3 has 15 amino acids. In germline, CDR1 is LNHDA, CDR2 SQIVND (reference sequence). V gave up 5 bases and J gave up 5 bases, with 16 bases separating them. CDR3 loop: CASSSPPGLQNIQYF. In DNA, the CDR3 is TGTGCCAGTAGTTCCCCCCCAGGGCTCCAAAACATTCAGTACTTC.